Sequencing of this T cell receptor beta chain was carried out in a study of T cells in Graves' hyperthyroidism and ophthalmopathy. Germline CDR1 is LGHNT and CDR2 is FRNRAP. V lost 2 bases to trimming and J lost 6 bases, with 5 bases between them. The CDR3 runs 11 residues. From RNA transcripts, TCR beta CDR3 regions were amplified. The TCR CDR3 first-round RT-PCR relied on the HTBI primer set. TCRdb independently ran MiXCR on the multiplex PCR reads; one entry per CDR3 protein. The sample includes over 250,000 distinct CDR3 sequences, about 15% seen only once; the top ten take less than 70%. The chain combines TRBV12-5 with TRBJ2-7; D gene uncertain. Input material: blood. The receptor was derived from a woman aged 60 to 75 with Graves' ophthalmopathy. CDR3 DNA: TGTGCTAGTGGTTTGACTTCCGAGCAGTACTTC. Translating it yields CASGLTSEQYF.